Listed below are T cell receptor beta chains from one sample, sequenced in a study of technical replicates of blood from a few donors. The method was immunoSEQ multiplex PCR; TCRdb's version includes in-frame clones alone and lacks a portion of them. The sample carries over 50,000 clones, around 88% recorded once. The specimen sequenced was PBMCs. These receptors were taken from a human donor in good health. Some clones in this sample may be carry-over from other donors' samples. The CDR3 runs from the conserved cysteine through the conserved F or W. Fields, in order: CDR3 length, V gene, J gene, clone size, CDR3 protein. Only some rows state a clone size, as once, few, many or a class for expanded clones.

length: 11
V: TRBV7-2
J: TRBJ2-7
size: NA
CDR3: CASSSNGEQYF

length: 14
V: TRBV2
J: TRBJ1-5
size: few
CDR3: CASKTGGGNQPQHF

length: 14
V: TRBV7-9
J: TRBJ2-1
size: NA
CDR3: CASSQTSDYNEQFF

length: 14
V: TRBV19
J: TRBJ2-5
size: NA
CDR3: CASSAEGLQETQYF

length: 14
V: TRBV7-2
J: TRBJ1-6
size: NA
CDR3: CASSRQGYNSPLHF

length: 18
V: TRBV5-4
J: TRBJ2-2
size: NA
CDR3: CASSRAGTSGTNTGELFF

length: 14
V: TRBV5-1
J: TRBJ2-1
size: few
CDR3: CASSSAGGYNEQFF

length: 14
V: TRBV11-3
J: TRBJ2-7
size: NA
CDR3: CASSLEAGFGEQYF

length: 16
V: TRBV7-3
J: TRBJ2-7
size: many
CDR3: CASSPSGQGVLYEQYF

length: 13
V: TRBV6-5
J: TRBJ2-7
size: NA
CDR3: CASSYLTGYEQYF

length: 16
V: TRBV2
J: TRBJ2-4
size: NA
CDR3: CASSEEVGLAKNIQYF

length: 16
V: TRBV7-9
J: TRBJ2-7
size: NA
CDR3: CASSSPGLAGAHEQYF

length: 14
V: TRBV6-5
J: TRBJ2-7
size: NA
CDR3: CASSYGGQSYEQYF

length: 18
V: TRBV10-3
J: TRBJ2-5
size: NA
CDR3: CAISEIRAGALHQETQYF

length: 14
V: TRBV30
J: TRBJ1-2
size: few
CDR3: CAWSVPRGLYGYTF

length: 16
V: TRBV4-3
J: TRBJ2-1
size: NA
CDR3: CASSQAGRGGRREQFF

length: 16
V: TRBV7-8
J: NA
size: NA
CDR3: CASSLGVAVISYEQYF

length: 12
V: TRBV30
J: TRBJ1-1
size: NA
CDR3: CAWRGRRSEAFF

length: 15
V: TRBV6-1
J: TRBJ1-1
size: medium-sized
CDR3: CASSEEGQPNTEAFF

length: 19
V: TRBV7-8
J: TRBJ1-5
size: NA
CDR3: CASSLVARDPNRESQPQHF

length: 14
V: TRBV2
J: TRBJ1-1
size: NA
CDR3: CASSEDRGRTEAFF

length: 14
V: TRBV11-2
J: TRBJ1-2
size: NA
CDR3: CASGETGSPYGYTF

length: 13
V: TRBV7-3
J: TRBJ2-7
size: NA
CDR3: CASSFRDRHEQYF